Each of the 5 T cell receptor beta chains below was sequenced from the same sample in a study of Ad26.COV2.S vaccination and SARS-CoV-2 variants. Some clones are missing from TCRdb's copy, which holds only in-frame ones; the method was immunoSEQ multiplex PCR. This sample carries 300,000 to 350,000 clones, roughly 89% of them seen once, and the ten largest clones take approximately 5%. Sample treatment: some 20 received Ad26.COV2.S at low or high dose, single or two shots; about 5 received placebo; per-sample allocation not given. Samples were taken on day 63 after the first vaccine or placebo injection. The sequenced sample was peripheral blood, obtained in a trial of Ad26.COV2.S vaccine versus placebo. These receptors came from a person aged 18 to 65 who received the Ad26.COV2.S COVID-19 vaccine or a placebo.

This clone was found once. The chain joins TRBV7-9 to TRBJ2-3; TRBD2 matches 7 bases. Germline CDR1 SEHNR, CDR2 FQNEAQ (reference sequence). V dropped 4 bases and J dropped 11; count of bases not matched to a gene: 6. The CDR3 spans 12 residues. CDR3 DNA: TGTGCCAGCAGCTCCTCGGGGGGATGGCAGTATTTT. Protein: CASSSSGGWQYF. Variable domain in full (rest from reference TRBV7-9 and TRBJ2-3): DTGVSQNPRHKITKRGQNVTFRCDPISEHNRLYWYRQTLGQGPEFLTYFQNEAQLEKSRLLSDRFSAERPKGSFSTLEIQRTEQGDSAMYLCASSSSGGWQYFGPGTRLTVL.

The J gene is TRBJ2-3, the V gene TRBV24-1; D is undetermined. The CDR3 consists of 15 residues. Germline V CDR1 and CDR2: KGHDR, SFDVKD. V was pared by 4 bases and J by 2 bases, with 12 bases between. The CDR3 coding sequence is TGTGCCACCAGTGACCGCGATACCTACACAGATACGCAGTATTTT. This gives the protein CATSDRDTYTDTQYF.

This clone appeared once. The V and J genes are TRBV5-4 and TRBJ2-7; no reliable D call. Germline V lookup: CDR1 SGHNT, CDR2 YYREEE (reference sequence). Trimming stripped 2 bases from V and 7 bases from J, with 13 bases between. The CDR3 extends over 13 amino acids. The CDR3 DNA sequence: TGTGCCAGCAGCTTTACGTCCCTGGGGGAGCAGTACTTC. This encodes CASSFTSLGEQYF. The complete variable domain, with remaining parts taken from reference TRBV5-4 and TRBJ2-7, reads ETGVTQSPTHLIKTRGQQVTLRCSSQSGHNTVSWYQQALGQGPQFIFQYYREEENGRGNFPPRFSGLQFPNYSSELNVNALELDDSALYLCASSFTSLGEQYFGPGTRLTVT.

With respect to this clone: The same CDR3 arises from other DNA sequences in this sample as well. This chain connects TRBV30 to TRBJ1-2, with D perhaps matching TRBD1 (6 bases). This CDR3 is 12 amino acids long. The V gene lost 5 bases and the J gene lost 2 bases, with 9 bases spanning the gap. Looked up from germline, CDR1 is GTSNPN and CDR2 is SVGIG (reference sequence). CDR3 in DNA: TGTGCCTGGGCCGACAGGAACTATGGCTACACCTTC. This gives the protein CAWADRNYGYTF.

This chain connects TRBV15 to TRBJ2-7; D call uncertain. The CDR3 contains 14 residues. V was pared by 0 bases and J by 7 bases, with 13 bases between. Germline lookup yields CDR1 LNHNV and CDR2 YYDKDF (reference sequence). The CDR3 nucleotides are TGTGCCACCAGCAGAGATTGGCCGGCGGATGAGCAGTACTTC. It yields the protein CATSRDWPADEQYF.